These 8 T cell receptor beta chains originate from one sample sequenced in a study of cytomegalovirus exposure and HLA in healthy donors. This PCR relied on a set of 60 Vbeta primers and 13 Jbeta primers. Profiled with immunoSEQ multiplex PCR; TCRdb holds only in-frame clones, not every one. The table lists some 190,000 clones, 77% of them singletons. Sequences were obtained from PBMCs. The source of these receptors is a man younger than 35 in good health and CMV-seronegative.

The rearrangement uses TRBV6-1 and TRBJ2-5; tentatively, D is TRBD1 (6 bases). Matching the DNA end better, TRBJ2-7 makes the J call doubtful. Germline loops: CDR1 MNHNS, CDR2 SASEGT. This CDR3 contains 14 residues. The CDR3 DNA reads as TGTGCCAGCAGTCTTGACAGGAGAGACTACGAGCAGTACTTC. Translation: CASSLDRRDYEQYF.

On this clone: The junction shows a germline mismatch at one end, possibly a read error. The chain has TRBV19 and TRBJ2-7; 10 nucleotides align to TRBD2. Germline CDR1 reads LNHDA; CDR2 reads SQIVND (reference sequence). This CDR3 comprises 15 residues. The CDR3 is CVSSATAGGNYEQYF. As DNA, the CDR3 is TGTGTCAGTAGTGCCACAGCGGGAGGGAACTACGAGCAGTACTTC.

This rearrangement joins TRBV6-1 to TRBJ1-5, with D unresolved. The CDR3 is 16 residues long. The V gene's germline CDR1 is MNHNS and CDR2 SASEGT. Trimming removed 0 bases from V and 0 bases from J, with 9 bases in between. For the CDR3, the DNA is TGTGCCAGCAGTGAAGCGAAACAGTATAGCAATCAGCCCCAGCATTTT. It translates to CASSEAKQYSNQPQHF.

V usage is TRBV7-3 and J usage is TRBJ2-3; 7 bases match TRBD2. This CDR3 has 17 residues. Germline loops: CDR1 SGHTA, CDR2 FQGTGA. V gave up 0 bases and J gave up 4 bases; unmatched junction bases: 10. The CDR3: CASSLTTLGGSSDTQYF. CDR3 DNA sequence: TGTGCCAGCAGCTTAACTACGCTAGGCGGGAGCTCAGATACGCAGTATTTT. Variable domain in full (rest from reference TRBV7-3 and TRBJ2-3): GAGVSQTPSNKVTEKGKYVELRCDPISGHTALYWYRQSLGQGPEFLIYFQGTGAADDSGLPNDRFFAVRPEGSVSTLKIQRTERGDSAVYLCASSLTTLGGSSDTQYFGPGTRLTVL.

This rearrangement joins TRBV27 to TRBJ1-5; TRBD1 agrees at 7 bases. CDR3 size: 13 residues. V lost 5 bases, J lost 4 bases, and 2 bases stayed unmatched. CDR1 is MNHEY and CDR2 is SMNVEV in the germline V gene (reference sequence). The CDR3 nucleotides read TGTGCCAGCAGTCCACAGGGGAATCAGCCCCAGCATTTT. Amino acid sequence: CASSPQGNQPQHF.

J is TRBJ1-1 and V is TRBV29-1; D gene ambiguous. Looked up from germline, CDR1 is SQVTM and CDR2 is ANQGSEA. V lost 5 bases, J lost 5 bases, and 12 bases lay in between. The CDR3 length is 12 residues. The CDR3 DNA reads TGCAGCGTTTCCCGGGGTTCGACTGAAGCTTTCTTT. It specifies CSVSRGSTEAFF.

This chain links TRBV27 with TRBJ1-2; TRBD1 matches 8 bases. This CDR3 spans 14 amino acids. With 6 bases clipped from V and 8 bases from J, the junction kept 11 bases outside the gene matches. Germline CDR1 is MNHEY and CDR2 is SMNVEV (reference sequence). CDR3 sequence reads: CASSAGQGQLGYTF. The CDR3 DNA follows: TGTGCCAGCAGCGCCGGACAGGGTCAATTAGGCTACACCTTC.

The chain uses TRBV21-1 and TRBJ2-7; TRBD1 was called by the table and not checked on the DNA. TRBV21-1 is assigned pseudogene status. This CDR3 spans 14 amino acids. CDR3 nucleotide sequence: TGTGCCAGCAGCAAAGCGACAGACTGCTACGAGCAGTACTTC. Its protein product is CASSKATDCYEQYF.